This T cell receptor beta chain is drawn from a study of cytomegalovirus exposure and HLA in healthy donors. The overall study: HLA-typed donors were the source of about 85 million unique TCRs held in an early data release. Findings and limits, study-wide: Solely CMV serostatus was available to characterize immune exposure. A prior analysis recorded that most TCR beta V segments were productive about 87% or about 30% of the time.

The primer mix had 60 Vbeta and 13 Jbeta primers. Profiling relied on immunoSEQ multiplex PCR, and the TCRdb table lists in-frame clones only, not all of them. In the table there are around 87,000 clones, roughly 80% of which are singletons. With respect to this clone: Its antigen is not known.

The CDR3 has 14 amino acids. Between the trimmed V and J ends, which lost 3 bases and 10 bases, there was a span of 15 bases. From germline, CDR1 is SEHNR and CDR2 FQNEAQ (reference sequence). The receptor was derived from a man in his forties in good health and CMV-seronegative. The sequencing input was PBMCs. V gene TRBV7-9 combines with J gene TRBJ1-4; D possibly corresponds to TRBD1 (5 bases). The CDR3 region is CASSLGHGEVKLFF. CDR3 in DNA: TGTGCCAGCAGCTTGGGGCACGGGGAGGTAAAACTGTTTTTT.